This T cell receptor (beta chain) came from a study of blood T cell repertoires in COVID-19. On the study more broadly: Italy, Spain and the United States were the sources of the convalescent and acute COVID-19 samples.

The CDR3 extends over 15 amino acids. The germline gives CDR1 MDHEN, CDR2 SYDVKM. The junction had 9 bases not matched to a gene; V was cut back by 5 bases and J by 9 bases. Sequencing was performed with immunoSEQ multiplex PCR; in TCRdb, only in-frame clones are kept and a portion is missing. The sample consists of around 220,000 clones, about 85% of them appearing once. This chain uses TRBV28 with TRBJ1-6; 8 bases align to TRBD1. The material sequenced was peripheral blood. This sequence was found in a woman between 50 and 59 years old with COVID-19, enrolled during active disease. The CDR3 nucleotides are TGTGCCAGCAGTGGCCGGACAGGGTGGGGTTCACCCCTCCACTTT. Amino acids: CASSGRTGWGSPLHF.